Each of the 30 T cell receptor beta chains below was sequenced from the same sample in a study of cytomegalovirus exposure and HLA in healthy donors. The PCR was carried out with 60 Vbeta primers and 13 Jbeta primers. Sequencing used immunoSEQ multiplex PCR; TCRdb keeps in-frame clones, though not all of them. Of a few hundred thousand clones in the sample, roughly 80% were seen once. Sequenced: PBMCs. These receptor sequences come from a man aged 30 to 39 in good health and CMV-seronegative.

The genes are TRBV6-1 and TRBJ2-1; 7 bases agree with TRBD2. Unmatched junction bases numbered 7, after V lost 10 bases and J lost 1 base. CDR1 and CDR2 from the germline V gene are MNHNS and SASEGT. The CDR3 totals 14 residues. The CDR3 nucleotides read TGTGCCACAACCGCTAGCGGATCCTACAATGAGCAGTTCTTC. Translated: CATTASGSYNEQFF.

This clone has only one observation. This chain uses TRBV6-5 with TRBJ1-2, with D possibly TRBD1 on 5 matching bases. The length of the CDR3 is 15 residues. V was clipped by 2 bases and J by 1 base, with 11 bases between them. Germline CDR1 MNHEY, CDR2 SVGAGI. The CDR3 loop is CASSYGVRVNYGYTF. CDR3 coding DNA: TGTGCCAGCAGTTACGGCGTCAGGGTTAACTATGGCTACACCTTC.

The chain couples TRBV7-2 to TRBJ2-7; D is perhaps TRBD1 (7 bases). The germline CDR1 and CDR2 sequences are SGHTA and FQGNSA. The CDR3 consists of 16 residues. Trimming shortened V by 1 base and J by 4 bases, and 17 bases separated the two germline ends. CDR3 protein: CASSLGRGPRQYEQYF. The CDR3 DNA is TGTGCCAGCAGCTTAGGGAGGGGGCCGCGACAGTACGAGCAGTACTTC.

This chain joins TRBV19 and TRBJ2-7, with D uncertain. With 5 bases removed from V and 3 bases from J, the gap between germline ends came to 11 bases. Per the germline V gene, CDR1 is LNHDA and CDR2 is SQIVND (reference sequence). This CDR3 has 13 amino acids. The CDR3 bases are TGTGCCAGTAGTGCGACTCTTTTCTACGAGCAGTACTTC. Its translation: CASSATLFYEQYF. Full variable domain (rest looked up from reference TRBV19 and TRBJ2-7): DGGITQSPKYLFRKEGQNVTLSCEQNLNHDAMYWYRQDPGQGLRLIYYSQIVNDFQKGDIAEGYSVSREKKESFPLTVTSAQKNPTAFYLCASSATLFYEQYFGPGTRLTVT.

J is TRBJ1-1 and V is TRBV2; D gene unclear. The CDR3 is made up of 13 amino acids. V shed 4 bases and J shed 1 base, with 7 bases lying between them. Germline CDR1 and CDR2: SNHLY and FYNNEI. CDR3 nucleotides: TGTGCCAGCAGTGCACAGCCGAACACTGAAGCTTTCTTT. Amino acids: CASSAQPNTEAFF.

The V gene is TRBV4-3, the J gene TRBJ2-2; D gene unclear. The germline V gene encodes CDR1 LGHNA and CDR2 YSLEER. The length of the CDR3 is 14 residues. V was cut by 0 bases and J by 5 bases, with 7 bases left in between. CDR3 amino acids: CASSQELMTGELFF. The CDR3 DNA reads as TGCGCCAGCAGCCAAGAATTAATGACCGGGGAGCTGTTTTTT.

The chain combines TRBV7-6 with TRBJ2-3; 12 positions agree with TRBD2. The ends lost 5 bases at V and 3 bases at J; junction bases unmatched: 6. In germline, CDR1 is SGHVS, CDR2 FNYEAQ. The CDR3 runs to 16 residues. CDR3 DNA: TGTGCCAGCAGCCCACTAGCGGGGGGCCGTACAGATACGCAGTATTTT. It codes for CASSPLAGGRTDTQYF. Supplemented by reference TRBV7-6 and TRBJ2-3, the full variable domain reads GAGVSQSPRYKVTKRGQDVALRCDPISGHVSLYWYRQALGQGPEFLTYFNYEAQQDKSGLPNDRFSAERPEGSISTLTIQRTEQRDSAMYRCASSPLAGGRTDTQYFGPGTRLTVL.

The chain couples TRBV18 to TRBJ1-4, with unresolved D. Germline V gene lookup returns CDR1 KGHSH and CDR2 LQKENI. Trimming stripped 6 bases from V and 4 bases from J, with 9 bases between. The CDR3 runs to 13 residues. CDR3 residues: CASSAEFNEKLFF. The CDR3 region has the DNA TGTGCCAGCTCCGCGGAGTTTAATGAAAAACTGTTTTTT.

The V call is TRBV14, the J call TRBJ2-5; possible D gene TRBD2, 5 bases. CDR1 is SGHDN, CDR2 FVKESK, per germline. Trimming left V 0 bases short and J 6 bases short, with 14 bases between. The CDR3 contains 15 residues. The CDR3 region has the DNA TGTGCCAGCAGCCAAGATCCGGGGATTGGAAAGACCCAGTACTTC. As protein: CASSQDPGIGKTQYF.

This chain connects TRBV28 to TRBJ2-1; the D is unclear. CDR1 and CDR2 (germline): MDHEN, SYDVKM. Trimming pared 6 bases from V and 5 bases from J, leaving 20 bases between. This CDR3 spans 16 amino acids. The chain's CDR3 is CASRTSETLVDNEQFF. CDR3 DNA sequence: TGTGCCAGCAGAACCAGCGAGACTTTAGTGGACAATGAGCAGTTCTTC. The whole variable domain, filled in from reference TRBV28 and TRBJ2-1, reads DVKVTQSSRYLVKRTGEKVFLECVQDMDHENMFWYRQDPGLGLRLIYFSYDVKMKEKGDIPEGYSVSREKKERFSLILESASTNQTSMYLCASRTSETLVDNEQFFGPGTRLTVL.

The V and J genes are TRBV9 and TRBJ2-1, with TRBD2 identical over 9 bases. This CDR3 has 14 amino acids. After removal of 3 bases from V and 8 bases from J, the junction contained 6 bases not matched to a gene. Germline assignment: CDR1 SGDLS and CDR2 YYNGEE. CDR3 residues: CASSDSGGLYEQFF. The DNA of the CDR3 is TGTGCCAGCAGCGATAGCGGGGGCCTCTATGAGCAGTTCTTC.

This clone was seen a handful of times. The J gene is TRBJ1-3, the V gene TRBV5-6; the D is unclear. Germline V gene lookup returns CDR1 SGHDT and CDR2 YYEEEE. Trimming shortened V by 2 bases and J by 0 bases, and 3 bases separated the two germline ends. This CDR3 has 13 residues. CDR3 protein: CASSFGSGNTIYF. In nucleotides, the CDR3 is TGTGCCAGCAGCTTCGGCTCTGGAAACACCATATATTTT.

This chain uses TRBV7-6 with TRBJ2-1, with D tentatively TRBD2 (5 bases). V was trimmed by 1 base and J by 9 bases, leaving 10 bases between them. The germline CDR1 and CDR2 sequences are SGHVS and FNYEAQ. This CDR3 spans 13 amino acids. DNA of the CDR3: TGTGCCAGCAGCTTAGGAGCCGAGGGTGAGCAGTTCTTC. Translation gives CASSLGAEGEQFF.

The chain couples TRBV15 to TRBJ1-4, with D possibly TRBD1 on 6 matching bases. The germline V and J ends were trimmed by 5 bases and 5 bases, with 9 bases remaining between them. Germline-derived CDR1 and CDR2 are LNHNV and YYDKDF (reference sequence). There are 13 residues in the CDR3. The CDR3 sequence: CATSGRGNEKLFF. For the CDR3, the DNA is TGTGCCACCAGCGGCAGGGGAAATGAAAAACTGTTTTTT. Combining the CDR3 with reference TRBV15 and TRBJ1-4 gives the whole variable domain DAMVIQNPRYQVTQFGKPVTLSCSQTLNHNVMYWYQQKSSQAPKLLFHYYDKDFNNEADTPDNFQSRRPNTSFCFLDIRSPGLGDTAMYLCATSGRGNEKLFFGSGTQLSVL.

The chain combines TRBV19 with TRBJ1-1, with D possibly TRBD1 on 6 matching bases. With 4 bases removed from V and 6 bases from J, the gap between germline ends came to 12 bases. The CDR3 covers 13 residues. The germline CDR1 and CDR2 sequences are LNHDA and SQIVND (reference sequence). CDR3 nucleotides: TGTGCCAGTAGTACACACAGGGAGTCTGAAGCTTTCTTT. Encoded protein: CASSTHRESEAFF.

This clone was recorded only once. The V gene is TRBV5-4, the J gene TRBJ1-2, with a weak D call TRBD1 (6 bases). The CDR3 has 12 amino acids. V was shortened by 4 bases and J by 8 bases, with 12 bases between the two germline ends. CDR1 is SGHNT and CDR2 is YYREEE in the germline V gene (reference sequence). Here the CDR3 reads CASSVTGNGYTF. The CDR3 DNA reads TGTGCCAGCAGCGTAACAGGGAACGGCTACACCTTC. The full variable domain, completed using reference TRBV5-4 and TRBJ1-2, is ETGVTQSPTHLIKTRGQQVTLRCSSQSGHNTVSWYQQALGQGPQFIFQYYREEENGRGNFPPRFSGLQFPNYSSELNVNALELDDSALYLCASSVTGNGYTFGSGTRLTVV.

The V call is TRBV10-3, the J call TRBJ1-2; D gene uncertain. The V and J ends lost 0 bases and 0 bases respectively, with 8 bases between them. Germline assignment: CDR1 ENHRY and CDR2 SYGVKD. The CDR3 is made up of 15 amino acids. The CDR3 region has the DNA TGTGCCATCAGTGAGTCAGACAACGCTAACTATGGCTACACCTTC. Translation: CAISESDNANYGYTF.

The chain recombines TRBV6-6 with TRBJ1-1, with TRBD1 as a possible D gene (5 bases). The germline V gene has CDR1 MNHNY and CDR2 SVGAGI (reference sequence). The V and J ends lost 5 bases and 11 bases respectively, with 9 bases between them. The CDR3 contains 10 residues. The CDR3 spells CASSRRGAFF. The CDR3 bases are TGTGCCAGCAGTCGGCGGGGGGCTTTCTTT.

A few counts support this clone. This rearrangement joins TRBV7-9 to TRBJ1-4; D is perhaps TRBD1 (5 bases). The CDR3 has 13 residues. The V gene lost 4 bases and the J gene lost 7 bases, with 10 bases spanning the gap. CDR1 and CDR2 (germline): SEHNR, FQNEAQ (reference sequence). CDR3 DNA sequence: TGTGCCAGCAGCTCCCCGGGGGTTGAAAAACTGTTTTTT. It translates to CASSSPGVEKLFF.

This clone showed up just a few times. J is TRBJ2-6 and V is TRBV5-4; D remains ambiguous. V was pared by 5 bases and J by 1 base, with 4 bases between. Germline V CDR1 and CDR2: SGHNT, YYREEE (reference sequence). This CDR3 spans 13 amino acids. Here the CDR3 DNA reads TGTGCCAGCAGTTTATCTGGGGCCAACGTCCTGACTTTC. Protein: CASSLSGANVLTF.

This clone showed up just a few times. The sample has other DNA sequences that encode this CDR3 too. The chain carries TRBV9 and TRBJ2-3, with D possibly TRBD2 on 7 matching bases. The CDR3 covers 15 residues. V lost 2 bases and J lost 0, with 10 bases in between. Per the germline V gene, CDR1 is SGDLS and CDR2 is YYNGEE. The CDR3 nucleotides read TGTGCCAGCAGCGTCGGGGGGCTGAGCACAGATACGCAGTATTTT. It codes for CASSVGGLSTDTQYF.

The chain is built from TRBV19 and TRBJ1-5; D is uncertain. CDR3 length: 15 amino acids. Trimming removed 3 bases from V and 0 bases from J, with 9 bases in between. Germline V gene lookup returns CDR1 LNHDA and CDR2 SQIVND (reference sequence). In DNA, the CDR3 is TGTGCCAGTAGTATCGTAGGACTTAGCAATCAGCCCCAGCATTTT. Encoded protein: CASSIVGLSNQPQHF.

The CDR3 sequence: CASSVLNTRRKNIQYF. The CDR3 DNA reads TGTGCCAGCAGCGTCCTCAACACCAGGAGGAAAAACATTCAGTACTTC. The V call is TRBV21-1, the J call TRBJ2-4; no DNA check was done on the table's D call, TRBD2. TRBV21-1 is given as a pseudogene. This CDR3 is built from 16 residues.

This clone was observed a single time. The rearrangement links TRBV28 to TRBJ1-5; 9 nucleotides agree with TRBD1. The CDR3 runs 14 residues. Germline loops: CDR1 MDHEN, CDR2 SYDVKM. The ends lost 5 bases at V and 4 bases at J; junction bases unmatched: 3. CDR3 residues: CASSRDRVNQPQHF. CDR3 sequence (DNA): TGTGCCAGCAGTCGGGACAGGGTGAATCAGCCCCAGCATTTT.

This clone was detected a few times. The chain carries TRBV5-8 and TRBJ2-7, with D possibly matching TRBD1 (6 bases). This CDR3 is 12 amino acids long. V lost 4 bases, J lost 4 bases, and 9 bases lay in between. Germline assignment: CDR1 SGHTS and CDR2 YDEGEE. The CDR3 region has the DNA TGTGCCAGCAGCGAGGACAGATACGAGCAGTACTTC. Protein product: CASSEDRYEQYF.

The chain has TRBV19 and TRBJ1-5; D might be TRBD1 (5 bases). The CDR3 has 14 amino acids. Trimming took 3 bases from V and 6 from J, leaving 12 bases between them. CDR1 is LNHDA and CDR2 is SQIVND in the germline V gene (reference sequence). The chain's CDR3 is CASSMPGQSQPQHF. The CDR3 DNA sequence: TGTGCCAGTAGTATGCCAGGGCAGTCTCAGCCCCAGCATTTT.

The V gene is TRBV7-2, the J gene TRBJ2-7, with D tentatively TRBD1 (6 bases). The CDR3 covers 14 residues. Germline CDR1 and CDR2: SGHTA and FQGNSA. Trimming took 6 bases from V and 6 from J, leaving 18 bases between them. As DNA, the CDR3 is TGTGCCAGCAGGAGACAACAGGGTTCGGGCGAGCAGTACTTC. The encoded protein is CASRRQQGSGEQYF. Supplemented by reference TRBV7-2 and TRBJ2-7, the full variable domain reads GAGVSQSPSNKVTEKGKDVELRCDPISGHTALYWYRQSLGQGLEFLIYFQGNSAPDKSGLPSDRFSAERTGGSVSTLTIQRTQQEDSAVYLCASRRQQGSGEQYFGPGTRLTVT.

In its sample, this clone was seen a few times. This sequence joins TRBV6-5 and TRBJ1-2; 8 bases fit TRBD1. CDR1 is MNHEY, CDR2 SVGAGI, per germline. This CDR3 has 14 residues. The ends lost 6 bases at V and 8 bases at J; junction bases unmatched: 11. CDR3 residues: CASSRDTTGDGYTF. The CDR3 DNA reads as TGTGCCAGCAGCCGGGACACGACAGGGGACGGCTACACCTTC.

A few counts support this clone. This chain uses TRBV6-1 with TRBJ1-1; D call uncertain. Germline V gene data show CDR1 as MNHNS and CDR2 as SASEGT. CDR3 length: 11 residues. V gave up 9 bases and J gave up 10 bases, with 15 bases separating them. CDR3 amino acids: CASYLAMAAFF. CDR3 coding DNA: TGTGCCAGTTACCTAGCGATGGCAGCTTTCTTT.

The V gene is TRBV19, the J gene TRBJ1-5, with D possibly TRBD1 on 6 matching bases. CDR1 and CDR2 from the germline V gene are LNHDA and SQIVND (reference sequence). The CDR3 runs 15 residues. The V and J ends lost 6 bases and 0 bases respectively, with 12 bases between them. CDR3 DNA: TGTGCCAGTAGACGACAGGTTAATAGCAATCAGCCCCAGCATTTT. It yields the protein CASRRQVNSNQPQHF.